The 2 T cell receptor beta chains in this list originate from one sample, sequenced in a study of T cell responses to AZD1222 COVID-19 vaccine. Here immunoSEQ multiplex PCR was the method, and the copy in TCRdb shows in-frame clones only, minus some. This repertoire shows 120,000 or so clones, about 86% found once; its top ten account for under 3%. The source material was peripheral blood, sampled 28 days after the second AZD1222 dose. Receptors originate from an adult who received the AZD1222 COVID-19 vaccine.

This clone has just one count. This sequence joins TRBV7-9 and TRBJ1-1; D gene unclear. Germline CDR1 and CDR2: SEHNR and FQNEAQ (reference sequence). The CDR3 sequence is 14 residues long. V was trimmed by 1 base and J by 1 base, leaving 7 bases between them. The CDR3 DNA reads as TGTGCCAGCAGCTTAGGGAAGGCGAACACTGAAGCTTTCTTT. Translating gives CASSLGKANTEAFF.

The chain employs TRBV3-1 (or the pseudogene TRBV3-2) and TRBJ1-3; TRBD1 might be the D (5 bases). Trimming took 0 bases from V and 0 from J, leaving 12 bases between them. Looked up from germline, CDR1 is LGHDT and CDR2 is YNNKEL (reference sequence). This CDR3 spans 17 amino acids. CDR3 sequence (DNA): TGTGCCAGCAGCCAAGATAGACAGACCTACTCTGGAAACACCATATATTTT. Protein sequence: CASSQDRQTYSGNTIYF.